This T cell receptor (beta chain) was sequenced for a study of shared clonotypes between healthy human individuals. On the study more broadly: The composition of the donors was two women and three men aged 18 to 49. Study-wide findings and caveats: What naive subsets generally showed was a larger estimated richness than memory subsets showed.

Notes on this clone: Its target is not known.

Data came from immunoSEQ multiplex PCR; TCRdb stores just in-frame clones and leaves some out. Of around 580,000 clones in the sample, 95% to 98% were seen once. The V and J ends lost 2 bases and 4 bases respectively, with 9 bases between them. The CDR3 has 14 amino acids. Looked up from germline, CDR1 is MNHNY and CDR2 is SVGAGI (reference sequence). Terminally differentiated effector memory CD45RA+ cells were excluded by CCR7 positive selection of CD45RO-negative cells. This chain uses TRBV6-6 with TRBJ1-3; unclear D gene. Input material: naive CD8+ T cells sorted from blood. This TCR was sampled from a man aged 25 to 45 in good health. The CDR3 here is CASSYSGSGNTIYF. The CDR3 DNA reads TGTGCCAGCAGTTACAGCGGTTCCGGAAACACCATATATTTT.